Below are 30 T cell receptor beta chains sequenced from a single sample in a study of cytomegalovirus exposure and HLA in healthy donors. The PCR employed 60 Vbeta primers together with 13 Jbeta primers. The table came from immunoSEQ multiplex PCR; TCRdb's copy has only in-frame clones and leaves some out. The table includes about 140,000 clones, 60% to 85% detected once. The sequenced material came from PBMCs. These receptors were collected from a female donor in good health and CMV-seropositive.

This clone was detected once. The V and J genes are TRBV7-9 and TRBJ2-3, with 9 bases identical to TRBD2. In germline, CDR1 is SEHNR, CDR2 FQNEAQ (reference sequence). With V trimmed by 3 bases and J by 6 bases, 10 bases remained unmatched. The CDR3 runs 16 residues. CDR3 sequence: CASSFSSGIPRDTQYF. CDR3 bases: TGTGCCAGCAGCTTCTCTAGCGGGATCCCGAGGGATACGCAGTATTTT.

V and J are TRBV19 and TRBJ1-6, with 11 positions matching TRBD1. The CDR3 has 15 amino acids. Germline CDR1 reads LNHDA; CDR2 reads SQIVND (reference sequence). V lost 4 bases and J lost 9; bases outside the gene matches: 5. The CDR3 protein is CASSRGTGGLSPLHF. The DNA of the CDR3 is TGTGCCAGTAGTAGGGGGACAGGGGGACTTTCACCCCTCCACTTT.

The chain couples TRBV2 to TRBJ1-2, with 9 bases fitting TRBD1. Germline CDR1 reads SNHLY; CDR2 reads FYNNEI. The CDR3 is 14 amino acids. V dropped 5 bases and J dropped 8; count of bases not matched to a gene: 9. The CDR3 coding sequence is TGTGCCAGCAGTTTGGGACAGGGATGGTTGGGCTACACCTTC. Residues: CASSLGQGWLGYTF.

The rearrangement links TRBV5-4 to TRBJ2-7; 8 nucleotides line up with TRBD2. Per the germline V gene, CDR1 is SGHNT and CDR2 is YYREEE (reference sequence). The CDR3 covers 17 residues. J was trimmed by 1 base and V by 0 bases; bases with no gene match: 9. The CDR3 sequence: CASSLGLESGSSYEQYF. CDR3 DNA sequence: TGTGCCAGCAGCTTGGGGCTAGAGAGCGGGAGTTCCTACGAGCAGTACTTC.

The chain recombines TRBV7-3 with TRBJ2-3; 7 bases agree with TRBD2. V lost 1 base to trimming and J lost 0 bases; unmatched junction nucleotides: 1. CDR1 SGHTA and CDR2 FQGTGA come from the germline V gene. The CDR3 runs 15 residues. Written as DNA, the CDR3 is TGTGCCAGCAGCTTAAGGGGACTAAGCACAGATACGCAGTATTTT. It yields the protein CASSLRGLSTDTQYF.

V gene TRBV5-4 combines with J gene TRBJ2-2; TRBD1 agrees at 9 bases. This CDR3 region has 16 residues. V gave up 4 bases and J gave up 9 bases; unmatched junction bases: 13. CDR1 is SGHNT, CDR2 YYREEE, per germline (reference sequence). CDR3 DNA sequence: TGTGCCAGCAGCAAAGAGACAGGGGGAGGTCACCGGGAGCTGTTTTTT. Residues: CASSKETGGGHRELFF.

This chain links TRBV5-4 with TRBJ2-3; D uncertain. Per germline, CDR1 SGHNT and CDR2 YYREEE (reference sequence). The CDR3 loop spans 12 amino acids. The V gene lost 3 bases and the J gene lost 2 bases, with 4 bases spanning the gap. DNA for the CDR3: TGTGCCAGCAGCTCCGTCACAGATACGCAGTATTTT. Translated, it gives CASSSVTDTQYF.

The chain has TRBV7-9 and TRBJ1-2; unclear D gene. The V and J ends lost 1 base and 8 bases respectively, with 14 bases between them. Germline values: CDR1 SEHNR, CDR2 FQNEAQ (reference sequence). The CDR3 has 14 amino acids. In nucleotides, the CDR3 is TGTGCCAGCAGCTTAGGGACCACATCGGGAGGCTACACCTTC. Translating gives CASSLGTTSGGYTF. Looking up the rest from reference TRBV7-9 and TRBJ1-2 gives the full variable domain: DTGVSQNPRHKITKRGQNVTFRCDPISEHNRLYWYRQTLGQGPEFLTYFQNEAQLEKSRLLSDRFSAERPKGSFSTLEIQRTEQGDSAMYLCASSLGTTSGGYTFGSGTRLTVV.

The rearrangement links TRBV5-1 to TRBJ2-5, with a weak D call TRBD1 (6 bases). There are 14 residues in the CDR3. Trimming cost V 1 base and J 0 bases, with 7 bases left between them. Germline V gene data show CDR1 as SGHRS and CDR2 as YFSETQ. CDR3 coding DNA: TGCGCCAGCAGCTTGTGGGACAACCAAGAGACCCAGTACTTC. It codes for CASSLWDNQETQYF. Combining the CDR3 with reference TRBV5-1 and TRBJ2-5 gives the whole variable domain KAGVTQTPRYLIKTRGQQVTLSCSPISGHRSVSWYQQTPGQGLQFLFEYFSETQRNKGNFPGRFSGRQFSNSRSEMNVSTLELGDSALYLCASSLWDNQETQYFGPGTRLLVL.

The rearrangement links TRBV5-1 to TRBJ1-1; D unresolved. Per the germline V gene, CDR1 is SGHRS and CDR2 is YFSETQ. V lost 0 bases to trimming and J lost 11 bases, with 14 bases between them. The CDR3 contains 13 residues. This CDR3 is CASSLALASRAFF. The CDR3 DNA sequence: TGCGCCAGCAGCTTGGCCCTAGCGTCGCGGGCTTTCTTT.

V usage is TRBV21-1 and J usage is TRBJ1-3; the table names TRBD1, a call not compared with the DNA. TRBV21-1 is flagged as a pseudogene. The CDR3 loop spans 19 amino acids. The CDR3 reads CASSITGQGDDEKGNTIYF. The DNA of the CDR3 is TGTGCCAGCAGCATAACGGGACAGGGGGATGACGAGAAGGGGAACACCATATATTTT.

The chain recombines TRBV18 with TRBJ1-5; 11 nucleotides match TRBD1. CDR3 size: 16 residues. Germline CDR1 and CDR2: KGHSH and LQKENI. The V and J ends lost 2 bases and 3 bases, in that order; junction bases with no gene match: 3. The CDR3 DNA reads TGTGCCAGCTCACCAGGGACAGGGGGTTACAATCAGCCCCAGCATTTT. Residues: CASSPGTGGYNQPQHF.

The chain employs TRBV28 and TRBJ2-7, with a tentative D call TRBD2 (6 bases). The ends were cut back, 8 bases at V and 1 base at J, with 24 bases in the middle. From germline, CDR1 is MDHEN and CDR2 SYDVKM. The CDR3 runs 17 residues. CDR3 amino acids: CASAGYILGRTSYEQYF. CDR3 bases: TGTGCCAGCGCTGGATATATACTGGGGAGGACTTCCTACGAGCAGTACTTC.

The V gene is TRBV6-5, the J gene TRBJ1-1; perhaps TRBD1 as D (6 bases). Trimming stripped 5 bases from V and 4 bases from J, with 11 bases between. Germline lookup yields CDR1 MNHEY and CDR2 SVGAGI. The CDR3 loop spans 13 amino acids. Here the CDR3 reads CASSGGGGTEAFF. The CDR3 DNA sequence: TGTGCCAGCAGTGGGGGAGGGGGCACTGAAGCTTTCTTT.

The chain has TRBV29-1 and TRBJ1-1; 9 bases align to TRBD1. The V gene's germline CDR1 is SQVTM and CDR2 ANQGSEA. V was pared by 6 bases and J by 4 bases, with 12 bases of the junction left unmatched. There are 15 residues in the CDR3. Here the CDR3 reads CSVTTGGASFTEAFF. The CDR3 DNA reads TGCAGCGTCACAACAGGGGGCGCTTCGTTCACTGAAGCTTTCTTT.

The chain employs TRBV9 and TRBJ2-1, with unresolved D. Trimming took off 1 base at V and 9 bases at J, with 8 bases between the two ends. CDR1 is SGDLS and CDR2 is YYNGEE in the germline V gene. The length of the CDR3 is 12 residues. The CDR3 sequence is CASSVKFGEQFF. CDR3 nucleotides: TGTGCCAGCAGCGTAAAGTTCGGTGAGCAGTTCTTC.

The V gene is TRBV5-4, the J gene TRBJ1-2; the D gene is possibly TRBD1 (5 bases). This CDR3 comprises 12 residues. The V end lost 4 bases, the J end lost 7 bases, and 11 bases lay between the germline ends. The germline V gene encodes CDR1 SGHNT and CDR2 YYREEE (reference sequence). The CDR3 here is CASSAGLGGYTF. The CDR3 region has the DNA TGTGCCAGCAGCGCGGGACTTGGTGGCTACACCTTC.

The chain employs TRBV5-1 and TRBJ1-4; D unclear. The CDR3 has 14 residues. The germline V and J ends were trimmed by 5 bases and 4 bases, with 12 bases remaining between them. CDR1 and CDR2 from the germline V gene are SGHRS and YFSETQ. As DNA, the CDR3 is TGCGCCAGCAGTCCGGGGAGCCTTAATGAAAAACTGTTTTTT. It translates to CASSPGSLNEKLFF.

V is TRBV7-6 and J is TRBJ2-2; D is perhaps TRBD2 (5 bases). This CDR3 has 17 amino acids. The V gene's germline CDR1 is SGHVS and CDR2 FNYEAQ. The V and J ends lost 1 base and 1 base respectively, with 13 bases between them. The CDR3 reads CASSLGSADLNTGELFF. The CDR3 bases are TGTGCCAGCAGCTTAGGATCAGCGGACCTGAACACCGGGGAGCTGTTTTTT.

Comments on this clone: The same CDR3 can be traced to other DNA sequences in this sample. In DNA, the CDR3 is TGTGCCAGCAGCAGCGGGGGGTCAACCTACGAGCAGTACTTC. It encodes CASSSGGSTYEQYF. V is TRBV28 and J is TRBJ2-7, with 9 bases that match TRBD2. After removal of 6 bases from V and 2 bases from J, the junction contained 5 bases not matched to a gene. Germline CDR1 MDHEN, CDR2 SYDVKM. This CDR3 spans 14 amino acids.

The V call is TRBV11-2, the J call TRBJ2-1; D call uncertain. The CDR3 length is 16 residues. The germline V and J ends were trimmed by 0 bases and 0 bases, with 9 bases remaining between them. CDR1 and CDR2 (germline): SGHAT, FQNNGV. The CDR3 region is CASSLEPRGSYNEQFF. The CDR3 DNA is TGTGCCAGCAGCTTAGAGCCTAGAGGCTCCTACAATGAGCAGTTCTTC.

This clone was picked up many times. The chain carries TRBV5-5 and TRBJ1-2; 7 bases agree with TRBD1. Trimming took 4 bases from V and 4 from J; bases not matched to a gene: 4. Germline assignment: CDR1 SGHKS and CDR2 YYEKEE (reference sequence). The CDR3 has 13 amino acids. The CDR3, as DNA: TGTGCCAGCAGCACAGGGGTGGGCTATGGCTACACCTTC. Amino acid sequence: CASSTGVGYGYTF.

The chain recombines TRBV19 with TRBJ2-2; D might be TRBD2 (6 bases). This CDR3 spans 15 amino acids. CDR1 is LNHDA and CDR2 is SQIVND in the germline V gene (reference sequence). With 7 bases removed from V and 7 bases from J, the gap between germline ends came to 19 bases. The CDR3 here is CASTNSQGGGGELFF. The CDR3 bases are TGTGCCAGTACCAATAGCCAGGGAGGAGGCGGGGAGCTGTTTTTT.

The gene calls are TRBV5-1 and TRBJ2-1, with 14 bases fitting TRBD2. V lost 5 bases to trimming and J lost 7 bases; unmatched junction nucleotides: 8. The CDR3 spans 16 residues. CDR1 SGHRS and CDR2 YFSETQ come from the germline V gene. DNA for the CDR3: TGCGCCAGCAGACGAGGACTAGCGGGGGGTATTAATGAGCAGTTCTTC. It is translated as CASRRGLAGGINEQFF.

This chain connects TRBV2 to TRBJ2-3; tentative D call: TRBD2 (5 bases). From germline, CDR1 is SNHLY and CDR2 FYNNEI. V lost 7 bases and J lost 6, with 17 bases in between. The CDR3 runs to 14 residues. Here the CDR3 DNA reads TGTGCCAGCAATCGACTCCACCGGGGTGATACGCAGTATTTT. Its translation: CASNRLHRGDTQYF.

This chain joins TRBV27 and TRBJ1-3; D remains ambiguous. Deletions cut 2 bases from V and 3 bases from J, with 8 bases between. This CDR3 contains 14 residues. The germline CDR1 and CDR2 sequences are MNHEY and SMNVEV (reference sequence). The CDR3 here is CASSLRGNGNTIYF. The CDR3 region has the DNA TGTGCCAGCAGTTTAAGAGGGAATGGAAACACCATATATTTT.

The chain links TRBV29-1 to TRBJ1-2; 8 bases line up with TRBD1. Looked up from germline, CDR1 is SQVTM and CDR2 is ANQGSEA. Germline trimming cut 4 bases from V and 6 bases from J; bases unmatched to any gene: 4. The CDR3 covers 12 residues. The CDR3 here is CSVASGGDGYTF. The CDR3 DNA reads TGCAGCGTTGCATCAGGGGGCGATGGCTACACCTTC.

This clone was seen a single time. This chain connects TRBV7-3 to TRBJ2-1; 11 bases map to TRBD2. This CDR3 has 18 residues. Germline CDR1 SGHTA, CDR2 FQGTGA. The junction had 5 bases not matched to a gene; V was cut back by 0 bases and J by 1 base. CDR3 amino acids: CASSLTGPSGRSYNEQFF. The CDR3 nucleotides read TGTGCCAGCAGCTTAACGGGGCCTAGCGGGAGGTCCTACAATGAGCAGTTCTTC.

The rearrangement uses TRBV9 and TRBJ2-3; a possible D gene is TRBD2 (5 bases). V shed 1 base and J shed 3 bases, with 9 bases lying between them. Germline values: CDR1 SGDLS, CDR2 YYNGEE. The CDR3 sequence is 14 residues long. CDR3 in amino acids: CASSVRAATDTQYF. In DNA, the CDR3 is TGTGCCAGCAGCGTAAGAGCGGCAACAGATACGCAGTATTTT.

This chain connects TRBV15 to TRBJ2-1, with D possibly matching TRBD2 (6 bases). Looked up from germline, CDR1 is LNHNV and CDR2 is YYDKDF (reference sequence). This CDR3 is built from 14 residues. Trimming cost V 4 bases and J 10 bases, with 17 bases left between them. The CDR3 is CATSNPGGYTEQFF. Written as DNA, the CDR3 is TGTGCCACCAGCAACCCCGGGGGATACACGGAGCAGTTCTTC.